Listed below are T cell receptor beta chains from one sample, sequenced in a study of shared clonotypes between healthy human individuals. Generated by immunoSEQ multiplex PCR, the TCRdb table keeps only in-frame clones and is missing some. Of about 2,100,000 clones detected, around 93% appear once; the ten largest clones hold more than 1.5%. Sequences were obtained from naive CD8+ T cells from PBMCs. The receptors stem from a man aged 18 to 30 in good health. Some clones in this sample may be carry-over from other donors' samples. Each CDR3 is given with its conserved first and last residue. A D gene is named only where the DNA matches it firmly. Part of the rows lack a size; the others show once, few, many or a class for expanded clones.

size	V	J	D	DNA	CDR3
-	TRBV6-5	TRBJ2-7	-	TGTGCCAGCAGTGTTAGGACCGGGGGCGAGCAGTACTTC	CASSVRTGGEQYF
-	TRBV7-9	TRBJ1-1	-	TGTGCCAGCAGCTTCGGTAACACTGAAGCTTTCTTT	CASSFGNTEAFF
-	TRBV19	TRBJ2-5	-	TGTGCCAGTAGTATAGACACCCGGGCCGGGGAGACCCAGTACTTC	CASSIDTRAGETQYF
-	TRBV19	TRBJ1-1	TRBD1	TGTGCCAGTAGTACCCGACAGGGTCTGGGAGAAACTGAAGCTTTCTTT	CASSTRQGLGETEAFF
-	TRBV25-1	TRBJ1-4	-	TGTGCCAGCAGTGACAGGGTCGGCAATGAAAAACTGTTTTTT	CASSDRVGNEKLFF
-	TRBV7-8	TRBJ1-5	-	TGTGCCAGCAGCCCGAACCTTGGGAGAAATCAGCCCCAGCATTTT	CASSPNLGRNQPQHF
-	TRBV10-3	TRBJ2-6	-	TGTGCCATCAGTGAGATAGCCCCCTCCGTTGATACTGGGGCCAACGTCCTGACTTTC	CAISEIAPSVDTGANVLTF
-	TRBV10-2	TRBJ1-1	-	TGCGCCAGCAGTGAGTCAGGGATCACTGAAGCTTTCTTT	CASSESGITEAFF
-	TRBV28	TRBJ2-7	-	TGTGCCAGCAGTTTGTCAACGGACAGCGGTACCTACGAGCAGTACTTC	CASSLSTDSGTYEQYF
-	TRBV28	TRBJ2-7	TRBD1	TGTGCCAGCAGCCACTTACAGGGGATAACCTACGAGCAGTACTTC	CASSHLQGITYEQYF
-	TRBV7-9	TRBJ2-7	TRBD2	TGTGCCAGCAGCCAATCCCCGATGGGCGGGAGGCGCGAGCAGTACTTC	CASSQSPMGGRREQYF
-	TRBV4-3	TRBJ2-5	-	TGCGCCAGCAGCCAAGATAGGCACCGCCAAGAGACCCAGTACTTC	CASSQDRHRQETQYF
-	TRBV7-3	TRBJ2-5	TRBD2	TGTGCCAGCAGCAACGAGCCGGGACTAGGTGGAGAGACCCAGTACTTC	CASSNEPGLGGETQYF
few	TRBV6-5	TRBJ1-1	-	TGTGCCAGCACCTTCGACAGGGAAGCTTTCTTT	CASTFDREAFF
-	TRBV28	TRBJ2-3	-	TGTGCCAGCGTCCGGCGGCAATCGGACGTGGGGGATACGCAGTATTTT	CASVRRQSDVGDTQYF